The sequence of this TCR beta chain was determined in a study of cytomegalovirus exposure and HLA in healthy donors. This clone was counted a single time. Antigen: not known. The PCR was carried out with 60 Vbeta primers and 13 Jbeta primers. Assay: immunoSEQ multiplex PCR; the TCRdb copy retains only in-frame clones and omits some. The data hold 110,000 to 150,000 clones, with over 60% observed a single time. Donors sampled were nominally healthy, though unrecorded immune exposures were likely. Germline CDR1 is SEHNR and CDR2 is FQNEAQ (reference sequence). The CDR3 is 12 residues long. V was trimmed by 1 base and J by 5 bases, leaving 5 bases between them. Whole-study results and caveats: Accurate prediction of HLA-A and HLA-B alleles (for most subjects) was reportedly achieved from TCR beta sequences.

Sequencing was carried out using PBMCs. The J gene is TRBJ1-2, the V gene TRBV7-9; D is undetermined. This sequence was found in a man aged 40-50 years in good health and CMV-seronegative. Written as DNA, the CDR3 is TGTGCCAGCAGCTTAGACGGGTATGGCTACACCTTC. It yields the protein CASSLDGYGYTF.